This T cell receptor beta chain was sequenced for a study of CD8+CD57+ T cells in acquired aplastic anemia. Whole-study context: About 3 ug was the average amount of DNA from sorted CD4+ and CD8+ cells.

Whole-study findings and limits: Sharing between patients and controls was observed for twenty-nine CD8+ CDR3 sequences.

Genomic DNA provided the template from which TCR beta VDJ and CDR3 profiles were obtained. TCRdb reprocessed the reads via MiXCR and lists one record per CDR3 protein. This table holds around 170,000 distinct CDR3 sequences, approximately 50% found once. With respect to this clonotype: Its target is not known. The junction shows a germline mismatch at one end, possibly a read error.

It was patients with CD8+CD57+ cell expansion by flow cytometry who were chosen for sequencing. Diagnosis of severe acquired aplastic anemia applied to all patients. The CDR3 runs to 13 residues. Per germline, CDR1 KGHDR and CDR2 SFDVKD. The specimen sequenced was sorted CD4+, CD8+, or CD8+CD57+ T cells (not recorded which) from PBMCs. This TCR was recovered from a human donor with aplastic anemia. The rearrangement links TRBV24-1 to TRBJ2-1; 8 bases match TRBD2. CDR3 DNA sequence: TGTGCCACCCGGGGGGGGAGTGGCCATGAGCAGCTCTTC. Encoded protein: CATRGGSGHEQLF.